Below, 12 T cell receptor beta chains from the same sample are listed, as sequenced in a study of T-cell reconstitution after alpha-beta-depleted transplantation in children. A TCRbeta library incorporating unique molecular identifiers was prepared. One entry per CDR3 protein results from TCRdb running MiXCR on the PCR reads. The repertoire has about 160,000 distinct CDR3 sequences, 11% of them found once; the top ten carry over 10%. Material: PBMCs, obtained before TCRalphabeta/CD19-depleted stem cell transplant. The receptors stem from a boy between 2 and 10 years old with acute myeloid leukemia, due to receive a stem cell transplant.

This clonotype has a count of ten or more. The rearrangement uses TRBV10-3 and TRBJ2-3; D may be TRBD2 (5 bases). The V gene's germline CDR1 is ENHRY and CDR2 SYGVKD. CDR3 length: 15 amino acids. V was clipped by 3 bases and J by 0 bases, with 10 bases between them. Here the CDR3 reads CAISEREGSTDTQYF. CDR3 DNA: TGTGCCATCAGTGAACGAGAGGGTAGCACAGATACGCAGTATTTT.

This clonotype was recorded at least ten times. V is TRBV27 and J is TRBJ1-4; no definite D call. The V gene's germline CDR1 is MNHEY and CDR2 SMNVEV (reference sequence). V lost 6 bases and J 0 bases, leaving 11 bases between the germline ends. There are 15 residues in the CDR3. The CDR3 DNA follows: TGTGCCAGCAGGACCCGTGGAGCAACTAATGAAAAACTGTTTTTT. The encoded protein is CASRTRGATNEKLFF.

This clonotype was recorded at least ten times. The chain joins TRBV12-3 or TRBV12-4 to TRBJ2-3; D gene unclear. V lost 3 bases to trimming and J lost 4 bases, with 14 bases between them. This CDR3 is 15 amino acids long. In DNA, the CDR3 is TGTGCCAGCAGTTTCGGCACGCTAAGGGCAGATACGCAGTATTTT. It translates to CASSFGTLRADTQYF.

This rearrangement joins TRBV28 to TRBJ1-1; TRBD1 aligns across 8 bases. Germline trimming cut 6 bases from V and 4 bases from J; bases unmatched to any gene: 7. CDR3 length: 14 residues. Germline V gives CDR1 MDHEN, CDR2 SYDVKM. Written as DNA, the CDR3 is TGTGCCAGCAGCTGGACAGGGATCGGCACTGAAGCTTTCTTT. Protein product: CASSWTGIGTEAFF.

CDR3 loop: CASSPIPPLDRRADTQYF. For the CDR3, the DNA is TGCGCCAGCAGTCCAATCCCCCCACTCGACAGGAGGGCAGATACGCAGTATTTT. The chain combines TRBV23-1 with TRBJ2-3; the D gene could be TRBD1 or TRBD2 (6 bases each). TRBV23-1 is an ORF, and what it does is uncertain. Trimming took off 4 bases at V and 4 bases at J, with 24 bases between the two ends. CDR3 length: 18 residues.

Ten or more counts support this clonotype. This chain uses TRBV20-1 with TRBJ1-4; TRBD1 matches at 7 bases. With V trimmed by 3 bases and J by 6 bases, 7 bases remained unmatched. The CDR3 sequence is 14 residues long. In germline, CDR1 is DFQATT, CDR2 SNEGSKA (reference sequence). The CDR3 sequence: CSASEGDSDEKLFF. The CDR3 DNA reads TGCAGTGCTAGTGAGGGGGACAGTGATGAAAAACTGTTTTTT.

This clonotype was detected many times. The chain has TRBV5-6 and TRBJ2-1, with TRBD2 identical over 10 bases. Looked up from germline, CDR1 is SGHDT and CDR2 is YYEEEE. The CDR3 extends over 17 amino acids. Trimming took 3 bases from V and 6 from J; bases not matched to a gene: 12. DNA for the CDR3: TGTGCCAGCAGCTGGAGCACTAGCGGGAAGGTGGGCAATGAGCAGTTCTTC. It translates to CASSWSTSGKVGNEQFF.

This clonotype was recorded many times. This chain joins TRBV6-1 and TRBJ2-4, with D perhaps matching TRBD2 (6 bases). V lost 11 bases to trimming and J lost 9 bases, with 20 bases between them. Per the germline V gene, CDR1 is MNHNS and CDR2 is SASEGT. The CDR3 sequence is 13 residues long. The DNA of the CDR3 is TGTGCCGTCACCCCGGGGACTCGCAGCATTCAGTACTTC. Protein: CAVTPGTRSIQYF.

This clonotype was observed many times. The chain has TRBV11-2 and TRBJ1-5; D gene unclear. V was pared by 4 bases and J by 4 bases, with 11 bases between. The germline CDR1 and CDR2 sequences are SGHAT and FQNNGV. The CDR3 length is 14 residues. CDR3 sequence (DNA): TGTGCCAGCAGCTCACGCCCGACTAATCAGCCCCAGCATTTT. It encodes CASSSRPTNQPQHF.

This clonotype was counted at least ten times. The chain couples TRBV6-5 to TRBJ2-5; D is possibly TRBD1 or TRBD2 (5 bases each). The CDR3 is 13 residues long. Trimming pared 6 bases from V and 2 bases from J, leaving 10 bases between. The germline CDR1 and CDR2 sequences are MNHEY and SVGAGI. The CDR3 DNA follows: TGTGCCAGCAGCGCCGGGACGCAAGAGACCCAGTACTTC. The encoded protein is CASSAGTQETQYF.

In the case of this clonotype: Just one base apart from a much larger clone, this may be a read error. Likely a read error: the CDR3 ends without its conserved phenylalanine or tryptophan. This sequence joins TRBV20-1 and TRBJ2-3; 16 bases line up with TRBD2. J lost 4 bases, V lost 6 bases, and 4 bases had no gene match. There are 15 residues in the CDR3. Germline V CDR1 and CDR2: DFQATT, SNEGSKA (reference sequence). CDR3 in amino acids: CSAAGLAGGSDTQYS. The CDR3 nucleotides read TGCAGTGCCGCGGGACTAGCGGGGGGGTCAGATACGCAGTATTCT.

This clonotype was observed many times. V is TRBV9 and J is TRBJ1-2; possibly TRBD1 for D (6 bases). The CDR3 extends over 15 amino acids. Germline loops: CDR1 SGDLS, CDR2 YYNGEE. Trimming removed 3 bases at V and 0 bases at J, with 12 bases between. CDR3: CASSGLRGANYGYTF. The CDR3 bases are TGTGCCAGCAGCGGTCTCAGGGGAGCTAACTATGGCTACACCTTC. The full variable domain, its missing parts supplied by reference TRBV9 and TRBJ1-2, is DSGVTQTPKHLITATGQRVTLRCSPRSGDLSVYWYQQSLDQGLQFLIQYYNGEERAKGNILERFSAQQFPDLHSELNLSSLELGDSALYFCASSGLRGANYGYTFGSGTRLTVV.